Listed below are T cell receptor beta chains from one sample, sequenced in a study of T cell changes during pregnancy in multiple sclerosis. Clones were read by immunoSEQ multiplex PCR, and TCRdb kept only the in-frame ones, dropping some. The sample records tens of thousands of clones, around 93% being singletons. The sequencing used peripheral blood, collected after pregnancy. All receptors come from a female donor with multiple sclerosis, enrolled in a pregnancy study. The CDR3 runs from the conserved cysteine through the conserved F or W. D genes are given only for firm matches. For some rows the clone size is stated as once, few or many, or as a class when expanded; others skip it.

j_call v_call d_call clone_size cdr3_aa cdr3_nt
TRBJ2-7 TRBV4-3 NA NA CASSQGSTLSYEQYF TGCGCCAGCAGCCAAGGAAGCACCCTCTCCTACGAGCAGTACTTC
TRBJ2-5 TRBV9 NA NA CASSVGGGRETQYF TGTGCCAGCAGCGTAGGTGGGGGCAGAGAGACCCAGTACTTC
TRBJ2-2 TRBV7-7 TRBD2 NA CASGSPTFEGGELFF TGTGCTAGCGGGAGCCCAACGTTCGAGGGCGGGGAGCTGTTTTTT
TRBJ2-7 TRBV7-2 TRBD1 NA CASRYTGAYEQYF TGTGCCAGCAGATATACAGGGGCCTACGAGCAGTACTTC
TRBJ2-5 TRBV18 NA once CASSPLGTPVAETQYF TGTGCCAGCTCACCCCTCGGGACTCCTGTTGCCGAGACCCAGTACTTC
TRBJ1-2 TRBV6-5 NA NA CASSRLSPVGGYTF TGTGCCAGCAGCCGACTATCGCCGGTGGGTGGCTACACCTTC
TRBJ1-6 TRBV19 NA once CASSQRQAYNSPLHF TGTGCCAGTAGCCAAAGACAGGCCTATAATTCACCCCTCCACTTT
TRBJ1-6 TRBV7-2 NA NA CASSKTSDSYNSPLHF TGTGCCAGCAGCAAGACATCCGACTCCTATAATTCACCCCTCCACTTT
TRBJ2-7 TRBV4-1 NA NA CASSQVLTVAYEQYF TGCGCCAGCAGCCAAGTTTTGACAGTTGCTTACGAGCAGTACTTC
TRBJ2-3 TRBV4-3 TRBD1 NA CASSPLTGQSTDTQYF TGCGCCAGCAGCCCTCTCACGGGACAGTCCACAGATACGCAGTATTTT
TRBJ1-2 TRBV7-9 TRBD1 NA CASSGTALYGYTF TGTGCCAGCAGCGGGACAGCACTCTATGGCTACACCTTC
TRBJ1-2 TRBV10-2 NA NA CASRGSRLEDYGYTF TGCGCCAGCAGGGGCAGCCGACTGGAGGACTATGGCTACACCTTC
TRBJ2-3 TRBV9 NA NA CASSVYRRGPDTQYF TGTGCCAGCAGCGTATACCGCAGGGGTCCAGATACGCAGTATTTT
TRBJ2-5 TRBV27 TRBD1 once CASSRQGPLQETQYF TGTGCCAGCAGTCGACAGGGGCCACTTCAAGAGACCCAGTACTTC
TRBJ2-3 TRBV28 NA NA CASSPEAPLVYTDTQYF TGTGCCAGCAGTCCCGAGGCCCCACTAGTATACACAGATACGCAGTATTTT
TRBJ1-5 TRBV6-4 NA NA CASSEQGRGQPQHF TGTGCCAGCAGTGAACAGGGAAGGGGTCAGCCCCAGCATTTT